This record covers a single TCR beta chain. The antigen it recognizes is unknown. The record has no base qualities; no much larger clone is one base away. The cohort comprised around 690 healthy bone marrow donors. At the time of sampling, all cohort members were nominally healthy, though unrecorded immune exposures were likely present. The donor tested CMV seronegative and was one of the 352 seronegative cohort members. Every donor gave a peripheral blood sample, and the peripheral blood mononuclear cells from that sample were used for TCR beta sequencing. The Qiagen DNeasy Blood Extraction Kit was used to extract genomic DNA from the blood cell samples. The sample comes from a study of cytomegalovirus exposure and HLA in healthy donors (TCRdb year 2017). Background on the whole study: An earlier analysis of several hundred of the donors reported about 300 Gb of sequence data and around 100 million unique TCR beta sequences obtained from about 180 million T cells. To predict cytomegalovirus infection status, the study combined high-throughput TCR immunosequencing, statistical association of individual TCRs with disease status, and machine learning. A separate validation cohort of roughly 130 different subjects was used in addition to the approximately 700-subject first cohort. Among approximately 370 genotyped donors of the cohort, an average of roughly 230,000 unique TCR beta nucleotide sequences was sequenced per donor, of which roughly 17% were non-productive. Every repertoire in the discovery cohort had been generated on one and the same sequencing platform. In a later genetic analysis, genome-wide SNP genotypes for about three fifths of the 666 donors were used, and that subset was treated as a discovery cohort. The genetic ancestry cluster associated with self-reported Caucasian donors included around four fifths of the 398 genotyped donors. Donor age, sex, ethnicity and CMV serostatus were compiled alongside the repertoire data. To study patterns of TCR occurrence, a later analysis re-analyzed previously published TCR beta repertoires from around 660 donors and added high-resolution HLA genotyping. The later analysis used no new phenotypic data to find candidate immune exposures, relying instead on TCR beta sequences and their occurrence across donors. To decide whether each TCR beta V gene segment behaved as functional or pseudogenic, an earlier analysis of 587 of the donors relied on high-throughput TCR beta sequencing. Typing coverage differed by locus: A, B, C, DRB1 and DQB1 were typed in roughly 620-640 donors, DQA1 in approximately 520, DPA1 in approximately 600, and DPB1 in just under 480. HLA typing included class I and class II loci at four-digit resolution. Roughly five DR-DQ haplotypes were treated as single units for association and clustering because of strong linkage in the cohort. The study was designed to test whether signatures of past pathogen exposure could be identified by cataloging public T cell receptors. The T cell repertoires of around 730 subjects were profiled by immunosequencing and related to cytomegalovirus serostatus. An early release that covered some 640 HLA-typed donors contained approximately 300 gigabases of sequencing data and some 87 million unique TCR sequences.

The library was produced with the immunoSEQ multiplex PCR assay. For the multiplex PCR, a mixture combining 60 forward primers for TCR Vbeta segments and 13 reverse primers for TCR Jbeta segments was used. The CDR3 region of rearranged TCR beta genes was amplified from genomic DNA with a multiplex PCR assay. Amplified TCR beta libraries were sequenced as 87-base-pair reads on the Illumina HiSeq System. The authors' pipeline ran thus. Across the roughly 600 repertoires, a later analysis counted roughly 84 million unique TCR beta chains, around 10 million of which were shared by at least two donors. Raw reads were error-corrected and collapsed into unique sequences by a nearest-neighbor algorithm in which closely related sequences were merged to remove PCR and sequencing errors. Alignment of CDR3 sequences to IMGT reference sequences was used to assign V, D and J gene segments. Each retained sequence needed at least a six-nucleotide match to both a V gene segment and a J gene segment. A rearrangement was called productive if the CDR3 had no stop codons and remained in frame with V and J, and every other rearrangement was called non-productive. CDR3 was defined by IMGT convention, running from the second conserved V-encoded cysteine to the conserved J-encoded phenylalanine. The earlier analysis of about 610 of the donors excluded any sequence lacking an unambiguous match to a single V gene segment. In an earlier analysis of 587 of the donors, a V segment was called functional when productive rearrangements were above 56.7%, and segregating when the standard deviation between donors exceeded 5%. A statistical classification framework was developed to diagnose cytomegalovirus status using the catalog of TCR beta chain sequences. A later analysis assigned V and J genes by comparing TCR nucleotide sequences with IMGT/GENE-DB human TR gene sequences. The TCRdist pipeline was used in a later analysis to assign CDR3 sequences and most-parsimonious VDJ recombination scenarios. In a later analysis, each TCR beta chain was defined by its CDR3 amino acid sequence together with its V-gene family, and reads lacking a unique V-gene family were excluded. In a later analysis, 450 to 600 highly shared, low-generation-probability nucleotide sequences were removed to address suspected cross-contamination and a sequencing artifact. In a later analysis, a clonal expansion index for each public chain was calculated from normalized within-repertoire ranks of inferred template counts. In a later analysis, generation probabilities were computed using a VDJ recombination model fitted to out-of-frame rearrangements, and the results were checked against IGoR. Hypergeometric tests were used in a later analysis to score TCR-TCR, TCR-HLA and TCR-CMV co-occurrence, with a repertoire-size bias correction applied to the TCR pairs. In a later analysis, false discovery rates were estimated by permuting HLA or CMV assignments 20 times. In a later analysis, co-occurring TCRs were grouped with DBSCAN, and TCRdist sequence similarity was added when clustering was performed within HLA-allele-positive subsets. For co-occurrence clustering, repertoires with fewer than 30,000 or more than 120,000 public chains were excluded, along with 5 or 6 repertoires with anomalous nucleotide sharing. TCRdb stores this immuneACCESS table with in-frame sequences only. Part of the clones is absent; in the studies checked, under half of the shortfall reflects unresolved V genes, and no reason is known for the rest. V and J calls plus clone size are reproduced from that table; the DNA served to infer D and trimming. Within this sample are more than 200,000 clones, with roughly 85% of them counted one time only. The ten largest clones capture roughly 1.9% of the sample.

Sequences MNHNY (CDR1) and SVGAGI (CDR2) are obtained from the germline V gene (reference sequence). The CDR3 runs 14 amino acids, cysteine and phenylalanine included. The sequence is cut down to CDR3 DNA, 42 bases in frame from base 1. The V end loses 5 bases and the J end loses 0 bases, and a stretch of 7 bases separates them. Points the paper makes about the study in general: The presence/absence analyses assumed that sequencing depth was roughly uniform across donors, and that assumption may not be true. In this cohort, only TCR beta chains were sequenced, and detectable features were limited by the absence of alpha or paired-chain data. A later analysis reported that several top co-occurrence clusters appeared linked to parvovirus B19, influenza, CMV and Epstein-Barr virus. HLA typing was unavailable for some donors at each locus, so association tests used only the typed subset. In the study, approximately 160 TCR beta chains were listed as associated with cytomegalovirus. CMV serostatus was the only immune exposure information available for the cohort. Some IMGT-functional V segments, including TRBV6-2 and TRBV6-3, could not be told apart with the 87-base-pair reads, so those segments were excluded. An earlier analysis of some 590 of the donors showed that most TCR beta V segments appeared in productive rearrangements either about 87% or about 30% of the time, which broadly matched IMGT annotations. Over 15 rarely observed V segments, including chromosome 9 orphons, were excluded from the earlier analysis of approximately 500 of the donors because counts were too low. A group of highly shared sequence variants was considered likely to be a technical artifact of the sequencing pipeline. A few of the identified cytomegalovirus-associated TCR beta chains were confirmed in vitro to be specific for cytomegalovirus antigens. Cytomegalovirus status was reported to be diagnosed by the classifier with high specificity and sensitivity in both the original and validation cohorts. An association between a missense DCLRE1C variant and V-gene and J-gene trimming of TCR beta chains was found in a later genetic analysis and replicated in an independent cohort. In a later analysis, TCR association rates were found to vary across HLA loci, with the most associated TCRs seen for DRB1 alleles and the fewest for HLA-C alleles. Compared with the roughly 600-donor mean, donors in an Asian-associated ancestry cluster had fewer N-insertions in productive TCRs, according to a later genetic analysis. When HLA alleles, especially DR and DQ, strongly co-occurred, TCR associations were difficult to assign to individual alleles. In a later analysis, HLA-associated TCR beta chains were found to be more clonally expanded and to have lower generation probabilities than equally common non-associated chains. Specific HLA alleles were associated with roughly 16,000 TCR beta sequences at a false discovery rate of 0.05 in a later analysis. According to the authors, the approach could potentially be generalized to other disease states and immunological phenotypes. Most CMV-associated TCR beta chains appeared to be HLA-restricted in a later analysis, and the HLA associations seemed to be driven largely by CMV exposure. A further reported finding was that TCR beta sequences accurately predicted the HLA-A and HLA-B alleles for most subjects in the first cohort. While some public TCRs were present in many individuals, most TCR sequences turned up only very rarely across donors. Correlated functional status among segregating V segments might reflect linkage disequilibrium, but an unknown experimental factor could not be ruled out.

Sequencing was performed on PBMCs. The rearranged segments are TRBV6-6 and TRBJ1-4; the D gene is unclear. This TCR was sampled from a male donor in good health and CMV-seronegative. The nucleotide sequence reads as follows: TGTGCCAGCAGTCCAGGCTCAACTAATGAAAAACTGTTTTTT. Its amino acids are CASSPGSTNEKLFF.